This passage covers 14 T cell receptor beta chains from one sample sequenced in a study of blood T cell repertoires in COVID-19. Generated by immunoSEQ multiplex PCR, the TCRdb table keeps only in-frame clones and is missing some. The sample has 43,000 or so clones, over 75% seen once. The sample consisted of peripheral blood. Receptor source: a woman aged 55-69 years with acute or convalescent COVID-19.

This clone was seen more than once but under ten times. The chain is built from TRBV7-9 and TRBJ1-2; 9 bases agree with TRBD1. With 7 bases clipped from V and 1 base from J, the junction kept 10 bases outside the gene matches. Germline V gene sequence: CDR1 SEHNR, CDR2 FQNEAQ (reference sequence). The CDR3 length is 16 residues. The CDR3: CASTGDREFFNYGYTF. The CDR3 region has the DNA TGTGCCAGCACTGGGGACAGGGAATTTTTTAACTATGGCTACACCTTC.

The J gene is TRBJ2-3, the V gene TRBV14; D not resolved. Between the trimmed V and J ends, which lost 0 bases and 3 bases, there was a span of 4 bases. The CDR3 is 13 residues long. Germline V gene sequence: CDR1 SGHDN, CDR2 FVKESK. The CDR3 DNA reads TGTGCCAGCAGCCAAGATATGACAGATACGCAGTATTTT. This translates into CASSQDMTDTQYF.

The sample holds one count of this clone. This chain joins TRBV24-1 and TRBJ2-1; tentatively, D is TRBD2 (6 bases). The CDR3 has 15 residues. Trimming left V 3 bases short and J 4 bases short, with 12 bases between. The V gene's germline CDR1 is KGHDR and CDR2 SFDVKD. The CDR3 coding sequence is TGTGCCACCAGTGATCCCGCGGGGAGTTACAATGAGCAGTTCTTC. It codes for CATSDPAGSYNEQFF.

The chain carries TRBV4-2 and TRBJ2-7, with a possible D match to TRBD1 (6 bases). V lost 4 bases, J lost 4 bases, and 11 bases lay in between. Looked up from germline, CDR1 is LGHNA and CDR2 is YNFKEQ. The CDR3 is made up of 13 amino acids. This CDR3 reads CASSRRQDYEQYF. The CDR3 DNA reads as TGTGCCAGCAGCCGCCGACAGGATTACGAGCAGTACTTC.

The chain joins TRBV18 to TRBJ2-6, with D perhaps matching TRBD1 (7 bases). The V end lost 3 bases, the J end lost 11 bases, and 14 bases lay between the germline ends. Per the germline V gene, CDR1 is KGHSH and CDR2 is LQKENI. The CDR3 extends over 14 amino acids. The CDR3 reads CASSPTGTEDVLTF. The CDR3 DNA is TGTGCCAGCTCACCGACAGGGACTGAGGACGTCCTGACTTTC.

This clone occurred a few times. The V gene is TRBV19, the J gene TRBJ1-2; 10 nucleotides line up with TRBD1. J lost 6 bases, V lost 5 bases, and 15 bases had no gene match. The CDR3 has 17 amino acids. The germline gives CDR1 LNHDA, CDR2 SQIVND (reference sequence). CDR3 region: CASSLSDRGVLSHGYTF. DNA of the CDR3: TGTGCCAGTAGTCTCTCGGACAGGGGGGTCCTAAGCCATGGCTACACCTTC. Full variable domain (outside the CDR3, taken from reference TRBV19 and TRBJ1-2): DGGITQSPKYLFRKEGQNVTLSCEQNLNHDAMYWYRQDPGQGLRLIYYSQIVNDFQKGDIAEGYSVSREKKESFPLTVTSAQKNPTAFYLCASSLSDRGVLSHGYTFGSGTRLTVV.

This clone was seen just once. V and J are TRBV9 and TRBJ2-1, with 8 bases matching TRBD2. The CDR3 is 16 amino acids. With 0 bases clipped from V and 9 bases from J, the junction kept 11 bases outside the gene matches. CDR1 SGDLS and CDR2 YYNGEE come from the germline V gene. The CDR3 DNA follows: TGTGCCAGCAGCGTAGCTTGGACGGGGGGGTTAGGTGAGCAGTTCTTC. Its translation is CASSVAWTGGLGEQFF.

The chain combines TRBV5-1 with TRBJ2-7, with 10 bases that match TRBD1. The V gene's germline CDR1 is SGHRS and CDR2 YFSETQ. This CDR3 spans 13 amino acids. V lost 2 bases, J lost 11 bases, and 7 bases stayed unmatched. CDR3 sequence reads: CASSLGDRGEKYF. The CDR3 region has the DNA TGCGCCAGCAGCTTAGGGGACAGGGGAGAGAAGTACTTC.

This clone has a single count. In DNA form, the CDR3 reads TGTGCCATCAGTGAGTCGATTAGCTACAATGAGCAGTTCTTC. Translation gives CAISESISYNEQFF. The V call is TRBV10-3, the J call TRBJ2-1, with D uncertain. The CDR3 is made up of 14 amino acids. Germline CDR1 is ENHRY and CDR2 is SYGVKD. V lost 0 bases and J 3 bases, leaving 6 bases between the germline ends.

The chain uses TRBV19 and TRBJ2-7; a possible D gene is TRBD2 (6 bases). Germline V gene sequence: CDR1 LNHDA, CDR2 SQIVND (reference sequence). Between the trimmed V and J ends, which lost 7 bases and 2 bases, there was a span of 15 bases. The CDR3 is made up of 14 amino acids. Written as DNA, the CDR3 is TGTGCCAGTAACTCGGGGGACCCACCCTACGAGCAGTACTTC. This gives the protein CASNSGDPPYEQYF. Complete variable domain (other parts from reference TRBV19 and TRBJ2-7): DGGITQSPKYLFRKEGQNVTLSCEQNLNHDAMYWYRQDPGQGLRLIYYSQIVNDFQKGDIAEGYSVSREKKESFPLTVTSAQKNPTAFYLCASNSGDPPYEQYFGPGTRLTVT.

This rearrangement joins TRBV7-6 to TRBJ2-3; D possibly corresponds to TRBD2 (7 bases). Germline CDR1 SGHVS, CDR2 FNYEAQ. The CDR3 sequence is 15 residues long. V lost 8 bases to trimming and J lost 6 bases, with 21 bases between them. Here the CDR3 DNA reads TGTGCCAGCCGGGCCTGGGGGGGGGCTGATGATACGCAGTATTTT. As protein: CASRAWGGADDTQYF.

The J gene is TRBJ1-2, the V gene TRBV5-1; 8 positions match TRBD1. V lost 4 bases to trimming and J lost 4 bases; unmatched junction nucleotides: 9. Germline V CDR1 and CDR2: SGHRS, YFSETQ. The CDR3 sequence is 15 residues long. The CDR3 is CASSTQGAQGYGYTF. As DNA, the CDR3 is TGCGCCAGCAGCACTCAGGGGGCGCAAGGCTATGGCTACACCTTC.

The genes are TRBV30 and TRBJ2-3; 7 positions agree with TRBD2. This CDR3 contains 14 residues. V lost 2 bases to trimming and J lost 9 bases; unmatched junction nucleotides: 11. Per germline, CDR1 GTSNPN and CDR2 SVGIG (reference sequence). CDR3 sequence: CAWSPGTTSGTQYF. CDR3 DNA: TGTGCCTGGAGTCCCGGGACTACCTCCGGCACGCAGTATTTT.

For the CDR3, the DNA is TGCAGCGTTGAAGGAGCACAGGGGAACGGATATGAGCAGTTCTTC. This sequence encodes CSVEGAQGNGYEQFF. The rearrangement links TRBV29-1 to TRBJ2-1; 7 nucleotides align to TRBD1. With V trimmed by 1 base and J by 8 bases, 11 bases remained unmatched. CDR3 size: 15 residues. Germline assignment: CDR1 SQVTM and CDR2 ANQGSEA.